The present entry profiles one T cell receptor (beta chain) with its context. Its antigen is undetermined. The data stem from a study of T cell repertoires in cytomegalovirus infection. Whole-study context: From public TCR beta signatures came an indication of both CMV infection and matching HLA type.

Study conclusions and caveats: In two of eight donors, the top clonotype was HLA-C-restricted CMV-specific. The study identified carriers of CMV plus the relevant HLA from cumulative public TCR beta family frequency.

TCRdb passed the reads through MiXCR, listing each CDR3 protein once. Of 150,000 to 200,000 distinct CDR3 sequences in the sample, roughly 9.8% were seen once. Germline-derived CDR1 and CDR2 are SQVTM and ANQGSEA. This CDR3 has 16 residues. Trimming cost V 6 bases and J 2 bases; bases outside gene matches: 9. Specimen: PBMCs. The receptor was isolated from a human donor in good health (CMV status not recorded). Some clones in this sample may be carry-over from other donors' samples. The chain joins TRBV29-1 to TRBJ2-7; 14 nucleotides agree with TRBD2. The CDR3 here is CSVRGTSGSVTYEQYF. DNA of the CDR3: TGCAGCGTGAGGGGGACTAGCGGGAGTGTAACCTACGAGCAGTACTTC.